This passage covers 26 T cell receptor beta chains from one sample sequenced in a study of blood T cell repertoires in COVID-19 (dated by TCRdb to between 2020 and 2021). The library was prepared using the immunoSEQ multiplex PCR assay. The table comes from immuneACCESS by way of TCRdb, which keeps in-frame sequences with V and J called. Part of the clones is missing from these tables; in studies checked, under half for an unresolved V gene and the rest for unknown reasons. The sample yields some 200,000 clones; about 86% were counted once. The biggest ten clones account for around 7.5% of the sample. The specimen was PBMCs or T cells enriched from blood (not recorded which). The origin of the receptors is a middle-aged man who had recovered from COVID-19.

V usage is TRBV6-6 and J usage is TRBJ2-3, with 7 bases that match TRBD2. Looked up from germline, CDR1 is MNHNY and CDR2 is SVGAGI (reference sequence). The CDR3 loop spans 15 amino acids. V lost 7 bases to trimming and J lost 2 bases; unmatched junction nucleotides: 9. Here the CDR3 DNA reads TGTGCCAGCATCCGTCCAGCGGGACCCACAGATACGCAGTATTTT. It translates to CASIRPAGPTDTQYF.

This chain joins TRBV7-9 and TRBJ2-5, with 7 positions matching TRBD2. The CDR3 has 17 residues. Trimming at V came to 5 bases and at J to 0 bases, leaving 12 bases not matched to a gene. The germline V gene has CDR1 SEHNR and CDR2 FQNEAQ (reference sequence). The CDR3 DNA sequence: TGTGCCAGCAGCCCACCAGTGGGGGGGGAGGACCAAGAGACCCAGTACTTC. It translates to CASSPPVGGEDQETQYF. Drawing the rest from reference TRBV7-9 and TRBJ2-5, the complete variable domain is DTGVSQNPRHKITKRGQNVTFRCDPISEHNRLYWYRQTLGQGPEFLTYFQNEAQLEKSRLLSDRFSAERPKGSFSTLEIQRTEQGDSAMYLCASSPPVGGEDQETQYFGPGTRLLVL.

The rearrangement uses TRBV2 and TRBJ2-1; no firm D call. The CDR3 has 14 amino acids. Per the germline V gene, CDR1 is SNHLY and CDR2 is FYNNEI. The ends were cut back, 6 bases at V and 5 bases at J, with 14 bases in the middle. The DNA of the CDR3 is TGTGCCAGCAGCTCCCTGGGCAGAAACAATGAGCAGTTCTTC. It encodes CASSSLGRNNEQFF.

The chain carries TRBV5-6 and TRBJ2-3, with a weak D call TRBD2 (6 bases). This CDR3 spans 16 amino acids. V was pared by 0 bases and J by 5 bases, with 16 bases between. Germline CDR1 reads SGHDT; CDR2 reads YYEEEE. The CDR3 DNA reads TGTGCCAGCAGCTTGGATTTTCGGCTAGCGATAGATACGCAGTATTTT. Translating it yields CASSLDFRLAIDTQYF.

The V call is TRBV7-9, the J call TRBJ2-1; 7 bases map to TRBD2. Germline trimming cut 5 bases from V and 0 bases from J; bases unmatched to any gene: 10. The CDR3 sequence is 17 residues long. In germline, CDR1 is SEHNR, CDR2 FQNEAQ (reference sequence). Here the CDR3 reads CASSQYWGGSSYNEQFF. CDR3 coding DNA: TGTGCCAGCAGCCAATACTGGGGGGGGAGCTCCTACAATGAGCAGTTCTTC.

This rearrangement joins TRBV5-1 to TRBJ2-3, with 9 positions matching TRBD2. The germline V gene encodes CDR1 SGHRS and CDR2 YFSETQ. V shed 7 bases, J shed 5 bases, and the junction held 14 bases outside the gene matches. The CDR3 has 16 residues. CDR3 in amino acids: CASCTRGGLEKDTQYF. The DNA of the CDR3 is TGCGCCAGCTGTACGCGGGGGGGTCTCGAGAAAGATACGCAGTATTTT. The full variable domain, with the rest looked up from reference TRBV5-1 and TRBJ2-3, is KAGVTQTPRYLIKTRGQQVTLSCSPISGHRSVSWYQQTPGQGLQFLFEYFSETQRNKGNFPGRFSGRQFSNSRSEMNVSTLELGDSALYLCASCTRGGLEKDTQYFGPGTRLTVL.

CDR3: CASSHPDSTYEQYF. The CDR3 DNA reads as TGTGCCAGCAGCCACCCGGACAGTACCTACGAGCAGTACTTC. The chain combines TRBV5-4 with TRBJ2-7; D perhaps matches TRBD1 (6 bases). V gave up 4 bases and J gave up 2 bases, with 13 bases separating them. There are 14 residues in the CDR3. The germline V gene has CDR1 SGHNT and CDR2 YYREEE (reference sequence).

The chain recombines TRBV10-2 with TRBJ1-4; the D is unclear. The germline CDR1 and CDR2 sequences are WSHSY and SAAADI. The V and J ends lost 1 base and 8 bases respectively, with 8 bases between them. This CDR3 region has 13 residues. The DNA of the CDR3 is TGCGCCAGCAGTGAGTTCCCAGGCGAAAAACTGTTTTTT. Amino acids: CASSEFPGEKLFF.

The V and J genes are TRBV5-1 and TRBJ2-5, with 8 bases matching TRBD1. The V gene end was trimmed by 0 bases and the J gene end by 5 bases; junction bases not matched to a gene: 9. The germline gives CDR1 SGHRS, CDR2 YFSETQ. This CDR3 is built from 16 residues. The CDR3 nucleotides read TGCGCCAGCAGCTTGGCGGGAACAGGGGGTTCCGAGACCCAGTACTTC. Protein: CASSLAGTGGSETQYF.

The chain has TRBV19 and TRBJ2-7, with D maybe TRBD2 (5 bases). Germline V gene sequence: CDR1 LNHDA, CDR2 SQIVND (reference sequence). This CDR3 region has 12 residues. V was trimmed by 5 bases and J by 7 bases, leaving 12 bases between them. The CDR3 coding sequence is TGTGCCAGTAGTGCCCTCTGGGAGGAGCAGTACTTC. The encoded protein is CASSALWEEQYF.

The chain is built from TRBV30 and TRBJ1-1, with D maybe TRBD1 (5 bases). Germline assignment: CDR1 GTSNPN and CDR2 SVGIG (reference sequence). V was clipped by 0 bases and J by 5 bases, with 19 bases between them. The CDR3 loop spans 16 amino acids. The CDR3 is CAWSVVYSAGGTEAFF. The CDR3 DNA sequence: TGTGCCTGGAGTGTCGTCTATTCCGCCGGGGGGACTGAAGCTTTCTTT.

This chain connects TRBV5-1 to TRBJ2-5, with D possibly TRBD1 on 6 matching bases. The V gene's germline CDR1 is SGHRS and CDR2 YFSETQ. The V end was cut by 0 bases, the J end by 7 bases, with 16 bases between. This CDR3 spans 15 amino acids. The CDR3 bases are TGCGCCAGCAGCTTGGACAGGGCGGTTGGGGTGACCCAGTACTTC. This gives the protein CASSLDRAVGVTQYF.

Only one count was recorded for this clone. The genes are TRBV6-2 or TRBV6-3 and TRBJ1-5; no definite D call. Between the trimmed V and J ends, which lost 6 bases and 3 bases, there was a span of 15 bases. The CDR3 sequence is 15 residues long. CDR1 MNHEY and CDR2 SVGEGT come from the germline V gene. The CDR3 DNA sequence: TGTGCCAGCAGCTTCGACGGGAACTTCAATCAGCCCCAGCATTTT. Protein: CASSFDGNFNQPQHF.

CDR3 protein: CASSRINLAFGTDTQYF. Here the CDR3 DNA reads TGTGCCAGCAGCCGTATCAACCTAGCGTTCGGCACAGATACGCAGTATTTT. This chain uses TRBV6-2 or TRBV6-3 with TRBJ2-3; TRBD2 is a possible D gene (6 bases). V was cut by 6 bases and J by 1 base, with 20 bases left in between. The CDR3 loop spans 17 amino acids. Germline CDR1 and CDR2: MNHEY and SVGEGT.

The V call is TRBV7-3, the J call TRBJ2-4; TRBD1 matches at 9 bases. The CDR3 loop spans 13 amino acids. Trimming cost V 6 bases and J 8 bases; bases outside gene matches: 5. Per germline, CDR1 SGHTA and CDR2 FQGTGA. CDR3 bases: TGTGCCAGCAGTTCGGACAGGGGACACATTCAGTACTTC. Its translation: CASSSDRGHIQYF.

J is TRBJ1-4 and V is TRBV19; TRBD1 matches at 8 bases. Germline CDR1 and CDR2: LNHDA and SQIVND (reference sequence). There are 15 residues in the CDR3. The J segment lost 3 bases and the V segment lost 7 bases, leaving 7 bases of the junction unmatched. CDR3 coding DNA: TGTGCCAGTACGTGGACAGGGAATCCTAATGAAAAACTGTTTTTT. Translated, it gives CASTWTGNPNEKLFF.

The rearrangement joins TRBV4-3 to TRBJ2-3; D unclear. This CDR3 is built from 13 residues. Trimming stripped 2 bases from V and 3 bases from J, with 6 bases between. Germline lookup yields CDR1 LGHNA and CDR2 YSLEER. The CDR3 here is CASSQTRTDTQYF. The CDR3 DNA reads TGCGCCAGCAGCCAAACAAGAACAGATACGCAGTATTTT.

CDR3 region: CASGSVLPGAGELFF. The CDR3 coding sequence is TGTGCTAGTGGTTCGGTCCTCCCCGGGGCCGGGGAGCTGTTTTTT. This chain joins TRBV12-5 and TRBJ2-2, with a weak D call TRBD2 (5 bases). The CDR3 runs 15 residues. The germline CDR1 and CDR2 sequences are LGHNT and FRNRAP. Trimming cost V 4 bases and J 6 bases, with 15 bases left between them.

V and J are TRBV27 and TRBJ2-7; 8 nucleotides match TRBD1. CDR1 and CDR2 (germline): MNHEY, SMNVEV (reference sequence). Trimming removed 2 bases from V and 5 bases from J; junction bases left unmatched: 8. The CDR3 is made up of 15 amino acids. This chain's CDR3 is CASSLLWTGSHEQYF. The CDR3 nucleotides are TGTGCCAGCAGTTTACTCTGGACAGGGAGCCACGAGCAGTACTTC.

The sample holds one count of this clone. V and J are TRBV6-1 and TRBJ2-3; tentative D call: TRBD1 (5 bases). Germline V gives CDR1 MNHNS, CDR2 SASEGT. The CDR3 consists of 13 residues. V lost 5 bases and J 2 bases, leaving 8 bases between the germline ends. The CDR3: CASSRQYTDTQYF. In DNA form, the CDR3 reads TGTGCCAGCAGTAGACAGTACACAGATACGCAGTATTTT.

The rearrangement joins TRBV25-1 to TRBJ1-2, with no clear D. Germline V lookup: CDR1 MGHDK, CDR2 SYGVNS. This CDR3 has 12 residues. The ends were cut back, 8 bases at V and 6 bases at J, with 13 bases in the middle. DNA for the CDR3: TGTGCCAGCGGCCGGGAGGGTAATGGCTACACCTTC. It yields the protein CASGREGNGYTF.

This chain uses TRBV9 with TRBJ1-4; D remains ambiguous. The CDR3 loop spans 16 amino acids. V was shortened by 2 bases and J by 5 bases, with 16 bases between the two germline ends. CDR1 is SGDLS, CDR2 YYNGEE, per germline. The DNA for the CDR3 is TGTGCCAGCAGCGTCGGCCAAGAGGGCCTAAATGAAAAACTGTTTTTT. This encodes CASSVGQEGLNEKLFF.

This sequence joins TRBV7-3 and TRBJ2-1; TRBD2 agrees at 13 bases. There are 16 residues in the CDR3. V lost 5 bases to trimming and J lost 6 bases; unmatched junction nucleotides: 7. CDR1 and CDR2 from the germline V gene are SGHTA and FQGTGA. The DNA of the CDR3 is TGTGCCAGCAGCATTGGACTAGCGGGGGCCCTCAATGAGCAGTTCTTC. Translating gives CASSIGLAGALNEQFF. Full variable domain (rest looked up from reference TRBV7-3 and TRBJ2-1): GAGVSQTPSNKVTEKGKYVELRCDPISGHTALYWYRQSLGQGPEFLIYFQGTGAADDSGLPNDRFFAVRPEGSVSTLKIQRTERGDSAVYLCASSIGLAGALNEQFFGPGTRLTVL.

The V gene is TRBV9, the J gene TRBJ2-5; 12 bases match TRBD1. J gave up 4 bases and V 4 bases, and 5 bases lay outside the gene matches. CDR1 is SGDLS, CDR2 YYNGEE, per germline. This CDR3 comprises 15 residues. This CDR3 is CASSSGQGASETQYF. Written as DNA, the CDR3 is TGTGCCAGCAGCTCGGGACAGGGGGCTTCAGAGACCCAGTACTTC.

V and J are TRBV7-9 and TRBJ2-5, with D perhaps TRBD2 (6 bases). V was clipped by 2 bases and J by 4 bases, with 8 bases between them. The germline V gene has CDR1 SEHNR and CDR2 FQNEAQ (reference sequence). The CDR3 covers 13 residues. Written as DNA, the CDR3 is TGTGCCAGCAGCTTAATGCGGGGAGAGACCCAGTACTTC. Translated, it gives CASSLMRGETQYF. The full variable domain, in which reference TRBV7-9 and TRBJ2-5 provide the parts outside the CDR3, is DTGVSQNPRHKITKRGQNVTFRCDPISEHNRLYWYRQTLGQGPEFLTYFQNEAQLEKSRLLSDRFSAERPKGSFSTLEIQRTEQGDSAMYLCASSLMRGETQYFGPGTRLLVL.

This chain links TRBV6-6 with TRBJ1-6; possible D gene TRBD1, 5 bases. The CDR3 extends over 15 amino acids. Germline CDR1 MNHNY, CDR2 SVGAGI (reference sequence). Trimming took off 2 bases at V and 6 bases at J, with 11 bases between the two ends. CDR3 loop: CASSYPREVNSPLHF. As DNA, the CDR3 is TGTGCCAGCAGTTACCCCAGGGAAGTTAATTCACCCCTCCACTTT.